This passage covers 12 T cell receptor beta chains from one sample sequenced in a study of cytomegalovirus exposure and HLA in healthy donors. The PCR made use of 60 Vbeta and 13 Jbeta primers. Clones were read by immunoSEQ multiplex PCR, and TCRdb kept only the in-frame ones, dropping some. Among 180,000 or so clones listed, 75% to 85% were seen once. Sequencing used PBMCs. Source of these receptors: a woman in her forties or fifties in good health and CMV-seronegative.

This sequence joins TRBV6-6 and TRBJ1-1; unclear D gene. The V gene lost 0 bases and the J gene lost 7 bases, with 12 bases spanning the gap. CDR1 and CDR2 from the germline V gene are MNHNY and SVGAGI (reference sequence). The CDR3 is 14 residues long. The CDR3 nucleotides read TGTGCCAGCAGTTACTCGAGGCTCACGGATGAAGCTTTCTTT. It encodes CASSYSRLTDEAFF.

This chain uses TRBV10-2 with TRBJ1-3; 9 bases agree with TRBD1. This CDR3 is 16 amino acids long. Germline V gene sequence: CDR1 WSHSY, CDR2 SAAADI. V was clipped by 3 bases and J by 4 bases; unmatched bases: 7. The CDR3 sequence is CASSDIQGARGNTIYF. The CDR3 bases are TGCGCCAGCAGTGATATACAGGGGGCTAGAGGAAACACCATATATTTT.

The J gene is TRBJ2-3, the V gene TRBV7-3; TRBD2 matches 7 bases. Germline loops: CDR1 SGHTA, CDR2 FQGTGA. Unmatched junction bases numbered 8, after V lost 5 bases and J lost 6 bases. CDR3 length: 14 amino acids. The CDR3 spells CASSPGGSSDTQYF. CDR3 DNA: TGTGCCAGCAGCCCCGGCGGGAGTTCTGATACGCAGTATTTT.

The chain uses TRBV13 and TRBJ1-1, with TRBD1 identical over 7 bases. CDR1 PRHDT and CDR2 FYEKMQ come from the germline V gene (reference sequence). The CDR3 runs 15 residues. The V gene end was trimmed by 3 bases and the J gene end by 1 base; junction bases not matched to a gene: 5. The CDR3 DNA follows: TGTGCCAGCAGCTTTCAGGGGGTTAGGAACACTGAAGCTTTCTTT. It yields the protein CASSFQGVRNTEAFF.

This clone appeared a few times. The V and J genes are TRBV6-5 and TRBJ2-7; D may be TRBD1 (6 bases). V gave up 0 bases and J gave up 3 bases, with 12 bases separating them. CDR1 is MNHEY, CDR2 SVGAGI, per germline. The CDR3 totals 15 residues. The CDR3 DNA is TGTGCCAGCAGTTACTCGGTCCAGGGGAGCTACGAGCAGTACTTC. It codes for CASSYSVQGSYEQYF.

The gene calls are TRBV7-2 and TRBJ2-2; D is possibly TRBD1 (6 bases). The CDR3 spans 14 residues. The germline CDR1 and CDR2 sequences are SGHTA and FQGNSA. V was trimmed by 0 bases and J by 5 bases, leaving 7 bases between them. The DNA for the CDR3 is TGTGCCAGCAGCTTAGCGGGGGCAACCGGGGAGCTGTTTTTT. Its protein is CASSLAGATGELFF.

The chain employs TRBV5-1 and TRBJ2-3, with D possibly TRBD1 on 5 matching bases. V lost 0 bases and J lost 4, with 18 bases in between. This CDR3 spans 17 amino acids. The germline CDR1 and CDR2 sequences are SGHRS and YFSETQ. The CDR3 reads CASSLEGPGRSADTQYF. CDR3 in DNA: TGCGCCAGCAGCTTGGAGGGTCCAGGGCGATCAGCAGATACGCAGTATTTT.

As regards this clone: One end of the junction does not line up with germline, which may come from a read error. V usage is TRBV7-9 and J usage is TRBJ1-1; 8 nucleotides align to TRBD1. CDR1 is SEHNR, CDR2 FQNEAQ, per germline (reference sequence). The CDR3 length is 12 residues. The CDR3 nucleotides read TGTTCCAGCACCCAGGGGGCTATTACAGCTTTCTTT. As protein: CSSTQGAITAFF.

V is TRBV30 and J is TRBJ1-2; TRBD1 matches at 9 bases. The germline gives CDR1 GTSNPN, CDR2 SVGIG (reference sequence). The CDR3 has 14 amino acids. The junction had 10 bases not matched to a gene; V was cut back by 2 bases and J by 9 bases. CDR3 coding DNA: TGTGCCTGGAGTCAGGGGACAGGGCGTTTTAGCTACACCTTC. It specifies CAWSQGTGRFSYTF.

This clone was seen a single time. The chain is built from TRBV5-8 and TRBJ2-7; the match to TRBD1 covers 10 bases. V lost 3 bases to trimming and J lost 5 bases; unmatched junction nucleotides: 8. Germline V lookup: CDR1 SGHTS, CDR2 YDEGEE. The CDR3 runs to 15 residues. The CDR3 nucleotides read TGTGCCAGCAGCTCGGGACAGGGGCAACGTGACGAGCAGTACTTC. Translating gives CASSSGQGQRDEQYF. The whole variable domain, remainder taken from reference TRBV5-8 and TRBJ2-7, is EAGVTQSPTHLIKTRGQQATLRCSPISGHTSVYWYQQALGLGLQFLLWYDEGEERNRGNFPPRFSGRQFPNYSSELNVNALELEDSALYLCASSSGQGQRDEQYFGPGTRLTVT.

The V and J genes are TRBV7-2 and TRBJ1-1; 12 positions agree with TRBD1. The V and J ends lost 5 bases and 5 bases, in that order; junction bases with no gene match: 9. The germline V gene encodes CDR1 SGHTA and CDR2 FQGNSA. This CDR3 comprises 16 residues. DNA of the CDR3: TGTGCCAGCAGCCGGGGACAGGGGGCGCGGCGGACTGAAGCTTTCTTT. Translated: CASSRGQGARRTEAFF.

The chain is built from TRBV6-5 and TRBJ2-3, with TRBD2 identical over 11 bases. Germline CDR1 reads MNHEY; CDR2 reads SVGAGI. CDR3 length: 15 amino acids. The J segment lost 6 bases and the V segment lost 5 bases, leaving 7 bases of the junction unmatched. The chain's CDR3 is CASSGRLAGSDTQYF. CDR3 sequence (DNA): TGTGCCAGCAGTGGACGACTAGCGGGATCGGATACGCAGTATTTT.